The rows below give T cell receptor beta chains drawn from one sample of a study of cytomegalovirus exposure and HLA in healthy donors. Sequenced by immunoSEQ multiplex PCR; TCRdb stores in-frame clones only, minus some. The repertoire consists of 150,000 to 200,000 clones, with roughly three quarters occurring once and the leading ten covering 2.9%. The sequencing sample was made of PBMCs. The receptors come from a male donor in good health and CMV-seronegative. The CDR3 runs from the conserved cysteine through the conserved F or W. The D gene is left open where the match is weak. Clone size is given for some rows only: seen once, a few or many times, or a class if the clone is expanded.

d_call: .
clone_size: few
j_call: TRBJ2-7
cdr3_length: 15
v_call: TRBV4-1
cdr3_nt: TGCGCCAGCAGCCAACTCCATACAGGATACTACGAGCAGTACTTC
cdr3_aa: CASSQLHTGYYEQYF

d_call: .
clone_size: .
j_call: TRBJ2-7
cdr3_length: 15
v_call: TRBV6-5
cdr3_nt: TGTGCCAGCAGTTACTCGACAGGTGGGACCTACGAGCAGTACTTC
cdr3_aa: CASSYSTGGTYEQYF

d_call: .
clone_size: .
j_call: TRBJ1-2
cdr3_length: 12
v_call: TRBV30
cdr3_nt: TGTGCCTGGAGTGTAGGACAGTATGGCTACACCTTC
cdr3_aa: CAWSVGQYGYTF

d_call: .
clone_size: .
j_call: TRBJ2-1
cdr3_length: 13
v_call: TRBV19
cdr3_nt: TGTGCCAGTAGTATCGGGGGAGTGGGTGAACAGTTCTTC
cdr3_aa: CASSIGGVGEQFF

d_call: .
clone_size: few
j_call: TRBJ2-7
cdr3_length: 12
v_call: TRBV5-1
cdr3_nt: TGCGCCAGCAGCCCAGACTCCTACGAGCAGTACTTC
cdr3_aa: CASSPDSYEQYF

d_call: TRBD1
clone_size: .
j_call: TRBJ2-6
cdr3_length: 21
v_call: TRBV14
cdr3_nt: TGTGCCAGCAGCCTTATGTCCGGGACAGGTTACATAGCCTCTGGGGCCAACGTCCTGACTTTC
cdr3_aa: CASSLMSGTGYIASGANVLTF

d_call: TRBD1
clone_size: .
j_call: TRBJ1-6
cdr3_length: 13
v_call: TRBV4-1
cdr3_nt: TGCGCCAGCAGCCTCCAGGGGGATTCACCCCTCCACTTT
cdr3_aa: CASSLQGDSPLHF

d_call: .
clone_size: .
j_call: TRBJ2-3
cdr3_length: 15
v_call: TRBV4-1
cdr3_nt: TGCGCCAGCAGCCACCTCCCCGGGGGCACAGATACGCAGTATTTT
cdr3_aa: CASSHLPGGTDTQYF

d_call: .
clone_size: few
j_call: TRBJ1-6
cdr3_length: 14
v_call: TRBV2
cdr3_nt: TGTGCCAGCAGTCAACAGGGTAGGAATTCACCCCTCCACTTT
cdr3_aa: CASSQQGRNSPLHF

d_call: TRBD2
clone_size: .
j_call: TRBJ2-1
cdr3_length: 15
v_call: TRBV13
cdr3_nt: TGTGCCAGCAGCCTCAGCGGGAGTGGCCACAATGAGCAGTTCTTC
cdr3_aa: CASSLSGSGHNEQFF

d_call: .
clone_size: .
j_call: TRBJ1-4
cdr3_length: 13
v_call: TRBV4-3
cdr3_nt: TGCGCCAGCAGCCAAGTCTTCAGGGAAAAACTGTTTTTT
cdr3_aa: CASSQVFREKLFF

d_call: TRBD1
clone_size: .
j_call: TRBJ1-2
cdr3_length: 15
v_call: TRBV5-1
cdr3_nt: TGCGCCAGCAGCTTGGCCGGGGGACAGTACTATGGCTACACCTTC
cdr3_aa: CASSLAGGQYYGYTF

d_call: .
clone_size: .
j_call: TRBJ1-1
cdr3_length: 13
v_call: TRBV2
cdr3_nt: TGTGCCAGCAGTCAACAGGAGAACACTGAAGCTTTCTTT
cdr3_aa: CASSQQENTEAFF

d_call: TRBD1
clone_size: .
j_call: TRBJ2-7
cdr3_length: 14
v_call: TRBV15
cdr3_nt: TGTGCCACCAGCACAGGGGGAACCCTCGACGAGCAGTACTTC
cdr3_aa: CATSTGGTLDEQYF

d_call: .
clone_size: .
j_call: TRBJ2-3
cdr3_length: 16
v_call: TRBV5-1
cdr3_nt: TGCGCCAGCAGCTTAGATAGGCCCGACACCACAGATACGCAGTATTTT
cdr3_aa: CASSLDRPDTTDTQYF

d_call: .
clone_size: .
j_call: TRBJ1-5
cdr3_length: 14
v_call: TRBV30
cdr3_nt: TGTGCCTGGAGTGGGGGGACTTCAGTTCAGCCCCAGCATTTT
cdr3_aa: CAWSGGTSVQPQHF

d_call: .
clone_size: .
j_call: TRBJ2-7
cdr3_length: 12
v_call: TRBV28
cdr3_nt: TGTGCCAGCAGTAGCGAAACCTACGAGCAGTACTTC
cdr3_aa: CASSSETYEQYF

d_call: .
clone_size: .
j_call: TRBJ2-4
cdr3_length: 17
v_call: TRBV21-1
cdr3_nt: TGTGCCAGCAGCGTGCTCCCACAGGTACAAGCCAAAAACATTCAGTACTTC
cdr3_aa: CASSVLPQVQAKNIQYF

d_call: .
clone_size: .
j_call: TRBJ1-2
cdr3_length: 13
v_call: TRBV5-5
cdr3_nt: TGTGCCAGCAGCTTGGTTACAGCTGAAGGCTACACCTTC
cdr3_aa: CASSLVTAEGYTF

d_call: .
clone_size: .
j_call: TRBJ2-7
cdr3_length: 13
v_call: TRBV6-5
cdr3_nt: TGTGCCAGCACCCGTAGTTACTCCTACGAGCAGTACTTC
cdr3_aa: CASTRSYSYEQYF

d_call: TRBD1
clone_size: few
j_call: TRBJ1-2
cdr3_length: 16
v_call: TRBV28
cdr3_nt: TGTGCCAGCAGTCTTTACCTACAGGGGCGTCTAAGGGGCTACACCTTC
cdr3_aa: CASSLYLQGRLRGYTF

d_call: TRBD1
clone_size: few
j_call: TRBJ2-7
cdr3_length: 17
v_call: TRBV4-1
cdr3_nt: TGCGCCAGCAGCCACCCCCAGGACAGGGGATCCTCCTACGAGCAGTACTTC
cdr3_aa: CASSHPQDRGSSYEQYF

d_call: TRBD2
clone_size: .
j_call: TRBJ2-1
cdr3_length: 15
v_call: TRBV7-2
cdr3_nt: TGTGCCAGCAGCGCAAGCGGGGTGACCTACAATGAGCAGTTCTTC
cdr3_aa: CASSASGVTYNEQFF

d_call: TRBD1
clone_size: .
j_call: TRBJ1-1
cdr3_length: 14
v_call: TRBV28
cdr3_nt: TGTGCCAGCAGTCTCCCAGGGGGCAACACTGAAGCTTTCTTT
cdr3_aa: CASSLPGGNTEAFF

d_call: .
clone_size: .
j_call: TRBJ2-7
cdr3_length: 14
v_call: TRBV18
cdr3_nt: TGTGCCAGCTCACCGGACATAATCTCCTACGAGCAGTACTTC
cdr3_aa: CASSPDIISYEQYF

d_call: TRBD1
clone_size: .
j_call: TRBJ1-3
cdr3_length: 16
v_call: TRBV4-1
cdr3_nt: TGCGCCAGCAGCCAACCCACAGGGGGGACTGGAAACACCATATATTTT
cdr3_aa: CASSQPTGGTGNTIYF

d_call: .
clone_size: .
j_call: TRBJ1-5
cdr3_length: 15
v_call: TRBV19
cdr3_nt: TGTGCCAGTACCCCAGGGGTTAGTAGCAATCAGCCCCAGCATTTT
cdr3_aa: CASTPGVSSNQPQHF